The clone carrying this T cell receptor beta chain was observed once. One end of the junction fails to match germline, which may point to a read error. The sample is drawn from a study of OX40 agonist ivuxolimab in advanced cancers. Study-wide context: Three patients, one with hepatocellular carcinoma and two with cutaneous melanoma, achieved partial responses.

TCRdb keeps only in-frame clones here, not all; method: immunoSEQ multiplex PCR. The data show 110,000 or so clones, around 93% seen once. The CDR3 sequence is 12 residues long. The germline V gene encodes CDR1 WSHSY and CDR2 SAAADI. The V and J genes are TRBV10-2 and TRBJ2-7; TRBD2 is a possible D gene (5 bases). This clonotype originated in an adult with an advanced solid tumor such as melanoma, head and neck, liver or kidney cancer. Sequenced material: CD4+ or CD8+ T cells sorted from blood, taken in a trial of the OX40 agonist ivuxolimab. CDR3: CAISETPGEQYF. Here the CDR3 DNA reads TGTGCCATCAGTGAAACCCCGGGGGAGCAGTACTTC.